Shown below are 9 T cell receptor beta chains from a single sample sequenced in a study of OX40 agonist ivuxolimab in advanced cancers. Repertoires were generated with immunoSEQ multiplex PCR, while TCRdb's copy carries only in-frame clones and drops some. The sample lists 30,000 to 35,000 clones, 90% seen once, with around a quarter in the top ten. The sample in question was CD4+ or CD8+ T cells sorted from blood, obtained in a trial of the OX40 agonist ivuxolimab. These receptors all stem from an adult with an advanced solid tumor such as melanoma, head and neck, liver or kidney cancer.

This rearrangement joins TRBV7-9 to TRBJ2-5; D remains ambiguous. The J call may be faulty, since TRBJ2-7 better matches the DNA end. Germline values: CDR1 SEHNR, CDR2 FQNEAQ (reference sequence). The CDR3 totals 12 residues. In DNA, the CDR3 is TGTGCCAGCAGCTTAGTCCCCTACGAGCAGTACTTC. This translates into CASSLVPYEQYF.

On this clone: At one of its ends the junction is not consistent with the germline gene, which may arise from a read error. The chain uses TRBV6-5 and TRBJ2-7; 7 nucleotides match TRBD2. The germline V gene has CDR1 MNHEY and CDR2 SVGAGI. This CDR3 region has 16 residues. The DNA for the CDR3 is TGTGCCAGCAGTCACTCCGTGACTAGCAGAAGGTACGAGCAGTACTTC. The encoded protein is CASSHSVTSRRYEQYF.

The chain has TRBV7-6 and TRBJ2-6; D may be TRBD1 (6 bases). V lost 3 bases, J lost 0 bases, and 15 bases lay in between. CDR3 length: 18 amino acids. The germline V gene has CDR1 SGHVS and CDR2 FNYEAQ. The CDR3 region has the DNA TGTGCCAGCAGCTTGGCATCAGGGGCCCTCTCTGGGGCCAACGTCCTGACTTTC. This codes for CASSLASGALSGANVLTF.

This CDR3 is CASSHSTGDPIEAFF. The CDR3 region has the DNA TGCGCCAGCAGCCATTCGACAGGGGACCCCATTGAAGCTTTCTTT. The J gene is TRBJ1-1, the V gene TRBV4-1, with 8 bases identical to TRBD1. Germline-derived CDR1 and CDR2 are MGHRA and YSYEKL. Trimming at V came to 3 bases and at J to 7 bases, leaving 10 bases not matched to a gene. The CDR3 covers 15 residues.

As DNA, the CDR3 is TGTGCCACCAGCAGACCAGGGAAGGGGGCTAGTAATGAAAAACTGTTTTTT. It encodes CATSRPGKGASNEKLFF. The V and J genes are TRBV15 and TRBJ1-4; 7 nucleotides line up with TRBD1. This CDR3 contains 17 residues. Germline loops: CDR1 LNHNV, CDR2 YYDKDF (reference sequence). V gave up 2 bases and J gave up 4 bases; unmatched junction bases: 10.

The genes are TRBV19 and TRBJ1-2; D is unresolved. This CDR3 region has 13 residues. The germline gives CDR1 LNHDA, CDR2 SQIVND (reference sequence). V gave up 7 bases and J gave up 0 bases, with 9 bases separating them. CDR3 protein: CASTPGANYGYTF. The CDR3 DNA follows: TGTGCCAGTACCCCGGGAGCTAACTATGGCTACACCTTC.

The chain employs TRBV28 and TRBJ2-1; TRBD2 agrees at 10 bases. The CDR3 has 16 residues. Germline assignment: CDR1 MDHEN and CDR2 SYDVKM. V dropped 1 base and J dropped 8; count of bases not matched to a gene: 8. The DNA for the CDR3 is TGTGCCAGCAGTTTATCTGGGACTAGCGTTGGAGATGAGCAGTTCTTC. Translated: CASSLSGTSVGDEQFF.

The chain is built from TRBV4-3 and TRBJ1-4, with D uncertain. The V gene lost 0 bases and the J gene lost 5 bases, with 4 bases spanning the gap. The germline CDR1 and CDR2 sequences are LGHNA and YSLEER. CDR3 size: 13 residues. CDR3 amino acids: CASSQDGNEKLFF. In DNA form, the CDR3 reads TGCGCCAGCAGCCAAGATGGGAATGAAAAACTGTTTTTT.

The J gene is TRBJ2-1, the V gene TRBV19; D unclear. Per germline, CDR1 LNHDA and CDR2 SQIVND (reference sequence). The CDR3 is 10 residues long. V was clipped by 10 bases and J by 6 bases, with 7 bases between them. The chain's CDR3 is CATQTNEQFF. CDR3 sequence (DNA): TGTGCCACTCAGACCAATGAGCAGTTCTTC.